Below are 6 T cell receptor beta chains sequenced from a single sample in a study of T cells after yellow fever vaccination. TCRdb recomputed calls from the 5' RACE reads with MiXCR, one row per CDR3 protein. The data hold over 65,000 distinct CDR3 sequences, with 10% to 15% observed a single time. The starting material was CD8+ T cells not binding an NS4B(214-222) dextramer, sorted from PBMCs, obtained around 3 weeks after the first yellow fever vaccination. These receptors were obtained from a man younger than 30 who received the YFV17D yellow fever vaccine.

The CDR3 DNA reads as TGTGCCAGTAGTATAGCCCCTCGCAATGAGCAGTTCTTC. Protein: CASSIAPRNEQFF. The chain couples TRBV19 to TRBJ2-1; D gene uncertain. Trimming left V 1 base short and J 6 bases short, with 7 bases between. Looked up from germline, CDR1 is LNHDA and CDR2 is SQIVND (reference sequence). There are 13 residues in the CDR3.

As concerns this clonotype: At one end, the junction sequence differs from germline, possibly due to a read error. CDR3 sequence reads: CASSYLILAGEPQESQYF. The CDR3 DNA reads TGTGCCAGCAGTTACCTAATACTAGCGGGGGAACCGCAAGAGAGCCAGTACTTC. This chain connects TRBV6-2 or TRBV6-3 to TRBJ2-5, with 11 bases matching TRBD2. Per germline, CDR1 MNHEY and CDR2 SVGEGT. The CDR3 has 18 amino acids.

The V gene is TRBV7-9, the J gene TRBJ2-1; D is unclear. The germline V gene has CDR1 SEHNR and CDR2 FQNEAQ (reference sequence). The CDR3 covers 13 residues. Trimming left V 1 base short and J 10 bases short, with 11 bases between. CDR3 DNA sequence: TGTGCCAGCAGCTTAGGGACGGCCCGCGAGCAGTTCTTC. Protein product: CASSLGTAREQFF.

This sequence joins TRBV15 and TRBJ2-7; D unclear. Germline-derived CDR1 and CDR2 are LNHNV and YYDKDF (reference sequence). CDR3 length equals 16 residues. Trimming took 3 bases from V and 2 from J, leaving 17 bases between them. CDR3 sequence (DNA): TGTGCCACCAGCAGCCATATCTTGACGGAAACCTACGAGCAGTACTTC. It yields the protein CATSSHILTETYEQYF.

The chain is built from TRBV11-2 and TRBJ2-1; 7 nucleotides match TRBD1. The CDR3 loop spans 14 amino acids. V was clipped by 6 bases and J by 13 bases; unmatched bases: 15. Germline V gene data show CDR1 as SGHAT and CDR2 as FQNNGV. The CDR3 DNA follows: TGTGCCAGCAGAAAGAAGAACCCGGGACAGAACCAGTTCTTC. Translated, it gives CASRKKNPGQNQFF.

This chain connects TRBV10-3 to TRBJ2-5; possibly TRBD1 or TRBD2 for D (5 bases each). Germline V gives CDR1 ENHRY, CDR2 SYGVKD. V was pared by 2 bases and J by 5 bases, with 21 bases between. The CDR3 extends over 17 amino acids. The CDR3 DNA reads as TGTGCCATCAGTGAGCGAAGAGACCGGGACCCACAGGAGACCCAGTACTTC. It yields the protein CAISERRDRDPQETQYF.